This record covers a single TCR beta chain. The antigen is undetermined. These data come from a study of T cells in Graves' hyperthyroidism and ophthalmopathy. Germline V gives CDR1 MNHEY, CDR2 SVGEGT. The CDR3 has 15 residues. The V and J ends lost 6 bases and 4 bases respectively, with 15 bases between them. Broader study findings: Model output signaled ophthalmopathy a median 6.5 months ahead of onset. Most thyroid clonotypes with frequency above 0.001 were detected in blood.

The TCR beta CDR3 regions underwent amplification using RNA transcripts as the source. First-round RT-PCR with HTBI primers amplified the TCR CDR3 region. TCRdb fed the multiplex PCR reads into MiXCR, producing one record per CDR3 protein. This table has hundreds of thousands of distinct CDR3 sequences, about 14% appearing once. The chain is built from TRBV6-2 or TRBV6-3 and TRBJ2-2; D is possibly TRBD1 or TRBD2 (5 bases each). The sequenced sample consisted of blood. The clonotype comes from a woman aged 18-30 years with Graves' hyperthyroidism. The chain's CDR3 is CASRPGTAGTGELFF. Written as DNA, the CDR3 is TGTGCCAGCAGACCTGGGACGGCCGGCACCGGGGAGCTGTTTTTT.